The T cell receptor beta chain described here comes from a study of blood T cell repertoires in COVID-19. Study as a whole: Both acute and convalescent COVID-19 samples were obtained from the United States, Italy and Spain.

Germline CDR1 MDHEN, CDR2 SYDVKM. The V gene end was trimmed by 6 bases and the J gene end by 7 bases; junction bases not matched to a gene: 11. The CDR3 has 15 amino acids. As processed by the authors: Reference gene primer amplification gave nucleated cell count estimates. Generated by immunoSEQ multiplex PCR, the TCRdb table keeps only in-frame clones and is missing some. The V and J calls and the clone size are those of that table, but D and trimming were determined from the DNA. The repertoire consists of 95,000 to 120,000 clones, with 81% occurring once and the leading ten covering less than 2%.

The rearrangement joins TRBV28 to TRBJ2-7; 11 nucleotides agree with TRBD2. The sample was peripheral blood. This clonotype was sampled from a man aged 45-65 years with acute or convalescent COVID-19. CDR3 sequence reads: CASRKMTSGVGEQYF. The CDR3 DNA is TGTGCCAGCAGGAAGATGACTAGCGGGGTTGGGGAGCAGTACTTC. Looking up the rest from reference TRBV28 and TRBJ2-7 gives the full variable domain: DVKVTQSSRYLVKRTGEKVFLECVQDMDHENMFWYRQDPGLGLRLIYFSYDVKMKEKGDIPEGYSVSREKKERFSLILESASTNQTSMYLCASRKMTSGVGEQYFGPGTRLTVT.